This T cell receptor beta chain was sequenced during a study of cytomegalovirus exposure and HLA in healthy donors. This PCR relied on a set of 60 Vbeta primers and 13 Jbeta primers. Clones were sequenced by immunoSEQ multiplex PCR, and TCRdb holds only the in-frame ones, with some missing. The sample records around 200,000 clones, 80% being singletons. Notes on the study in general: In a later analysis, most CMV-associated TCR beta chains appeared HLA-restricted. Later work found that TCR association rates differed between HLA loci; DRB1 had the most and HLA-C the fewest.

Notes on this clone: Its antigen is as yet unknown.

V shed 0 bases and J shed 12 bases, with 9 bases lying between them. This CDR3 spans 11 amino acids. The germline CDR1 and CDR2 sequences are MNHEY and SVGAGI. The receptor comes from a boy under 18 in good health and CMV-seronegative. V usage is TRBV6-5 and J usage is TRBJ2-7; D gene uncertain. The sequenced material came from PBMCs. For the CDR3, the DNA is TGTGCCAGCAGTTACTCGGCGAGGCTGTACTTC. The encoded protein is CASSYSARLYF.